Listed below are T cell receptor beta chains from one sample, sequenced in a study of human T cells and chemical hapten exposure. One entry per CDR3 protein results from TCRdb running MiXCR on the RACE reads. The table includes tens of thousands of distinct CDR3 sequences, around 7% detected once. The specimen was whole blood, collected in connection with sensitization to the hapten diphenylcyclopropenone (DPC). These receptors were collected from a woman under 40 with alopecia areata. Some clones in this sample may be carry-over from other donors' samples. Each CDR3 is given with its conserved first and last residue. Fields, in order: V gene, D gene, CDR3 length, J gene, CDR3 protein. A D gene is named only where the DNA matches it firmly.

TRBV12-3/TRBV12-4	.	11	TRBJ1-1	CASSLRDEAFF
TRBV6-1	.	14	TRBJ1-5	CASSDQGQNQPQHF
TRBV7-3	.	15	TRBJ1-1	CASSLGDTSNTEAFF
TRBV5-1	.	15	TRBJ2-1	CASSLTASSYNEQFF
TRBV20-1	.	13	TRBJ1-5	CSACLSGNQPQHF
TRBV5-1	TRBD2	15	TRBJ2-2	CASSLAGTGVGELFF
TRBV19	TRBD1	17	TRBJ2-5	CASSAYTGTGRGETQYF
TRBV18	.	13	TRBJ2-5	CASSPPTQETQYF
TRBV18	.	18	TRBJ1-5	CASSPRTRSGNSNQPQHF
TRBV6-2/TRBV6-3	TRBD2	13	TRBJ2-1	CASSYSGGPEQFF
TRBV30	.	17	TRBJ2-3	CAWREGGSLGGTDTQYF
TRBV30	.	12	TRBJ2-1	CAWRSGSNEQFF
TRBV7-2	TRBD2	17	TRBJ2-1	CASSSKLAVVGYNEQFF
TRBV11-2	.	10	TRBJ2-3	CASGADTQYF
TRBV12-3/TRBV12-4	.	15	TRBJ2-2	CASSLGDTYTGELFF
TRBV5-1	TRBD2	15	TRBJ2-3	CASSFSAGGPDTQYF
TRBV18	.	13	TRBJ2-1	CASSHPKFNEQFF
TRBV20-1	.	12	TRBJ1-1	CSASLKPTEAFF
TRBV27	.	15	TRBJ1-3	CASSFSPSSGNTIYF
TRBV5-1	.	14	TRBJ1-1	CASRDGRLNTEAFF
TRBV12-5	.	14	TRBJ1-3	CASGSSGSGNTIYF
TRBV6-5	.	13	TRBJ1-2	CASSSPGEGGYTF
TRBV5-1	.	16	TRBJ2-3	CASSPPLGGSTDTQYF
TRBV23-1	.	14	TRBJ2-1	CASSRVRRGNEQFF
TRBV6-1	TRBD1	14	TRBJ2-5	CASSQQQGVGAQYF
TRBV30	TRBD1	16	TRBJ1-3	CAWSAGTGSSGNTIYF
TRBV5-5	TRBD2	16	TRBJ2-5	CASSQGLAEIQETQYF
TRBV20-1	TRBD1	14	TRBJ1-1	CSARASTGSTEAFF
TRBV20-1	TRBD2	17	TRBJ2-3	CSARGTRRLADTDTQYF
TRBV6-5	TRBD2	17	TRBJ2-1	CASSYFSGTRGFNEQFF
TRBV7-8	.	14	TRBJ1-3	CASSLAYSGNTIYF
TRBV6-5	TRBD1	15	TRBJ2-2	CASSRGDRGTGELFF
TRBV2	.	14	TRBJ1-5	CASSRDGSYQPQHF
TRBV6-6	.	15	TRBJ1-4	CASSYPDATNEKLFF
TRBV13	TRBD2	14	TRBJ2-1	CASSPRGRGDEQFF
TRBV7-9	.	19	TRBJ1-2	CASSTIRRGPLRGNYGYTF
TRBV20-1	.	13	TRBJ1-1	CSAPFVERGEAFF
TRBV4-2	.	14	TRBJ2-1	CASSQDRGHNEQFF
TRBV19	.	16	TRBJ1-2	CASSILTAPPLYGYTF
TRBV7-3	.	13	TRBJ1-6	CASSLSYNSPLHF
TRBV20-1	.	11	TRBJ2-7	CSVSGTYEQYF
TRBV5-1	TRBD1	15	TRBJ2-3	CASSKGQDLKDTQYF
TRBV12-5	.	13	TRBJ2-7	CASGLVGRYEQYF
TRBV5-4	.	17	TRBJ1-2	CASSYYGQGMAGYGYTF
TRBV13	TRBD1	16	TRBJ1-1	CASSLGTGLTNTEAFF
TRBV20-1	TRBD1	15	TRBJ1-3	CSARKDRGRLDTIYF
TRBV5-6	.	13	TRBJ1-1	CASSWVAGSEAFF
TRBV12-3/TRBV12-4	.	14	TRBJ2-3	CASSFLSQSDTQYF
TRBV6-5	TRBD1	15	TRBJ1-1	CASSSFGTGTFEAFF
TRBV5-1	TRBD2	16	TRBJ2-3	CASSRGLVEVADTQYF
TRBV5-1	TRBD2	14	TRBJ2-5	CASRLSGGAETQYF
TRBV6-5	.	14	TRBJ2-6	CASSTLTGANVLTF
TRBV2	.	13	TRBJ1-1	CASNLDRNTEAFF
TRBV18	.	15	TRBJ1-3	CASSPQGGSGNTIYF
TRBV29-1	.	13	TRBJ2-5	CSVRKTAPETQYF
TRBV14	.	15	TRBJ1-6	CASSQESPTFSPLHF
TRBV11-2	.	13	TRBJ2-3	CASSLVAVDTQYF
TRBV12-3/TRBV12-4	TRBD1	15	TRBJ1-2	CASSLTGAELRGYTF